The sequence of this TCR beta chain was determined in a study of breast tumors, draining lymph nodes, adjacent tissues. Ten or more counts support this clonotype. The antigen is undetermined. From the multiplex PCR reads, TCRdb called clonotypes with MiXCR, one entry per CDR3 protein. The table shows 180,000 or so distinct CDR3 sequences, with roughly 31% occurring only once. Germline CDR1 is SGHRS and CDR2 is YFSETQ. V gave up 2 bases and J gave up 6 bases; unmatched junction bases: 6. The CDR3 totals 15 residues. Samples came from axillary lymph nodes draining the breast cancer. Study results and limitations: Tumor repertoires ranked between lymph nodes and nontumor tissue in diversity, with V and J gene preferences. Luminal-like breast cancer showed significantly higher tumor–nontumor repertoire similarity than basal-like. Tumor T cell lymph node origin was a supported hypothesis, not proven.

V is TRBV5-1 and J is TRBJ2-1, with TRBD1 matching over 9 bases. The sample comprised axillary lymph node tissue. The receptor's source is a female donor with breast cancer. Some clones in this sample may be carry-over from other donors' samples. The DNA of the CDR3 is TGCGCCAGCAGCTTTACCGGGACAGGGACCAATGAGCAGTTCTTC. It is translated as CASSFTGTGTNEQFF.